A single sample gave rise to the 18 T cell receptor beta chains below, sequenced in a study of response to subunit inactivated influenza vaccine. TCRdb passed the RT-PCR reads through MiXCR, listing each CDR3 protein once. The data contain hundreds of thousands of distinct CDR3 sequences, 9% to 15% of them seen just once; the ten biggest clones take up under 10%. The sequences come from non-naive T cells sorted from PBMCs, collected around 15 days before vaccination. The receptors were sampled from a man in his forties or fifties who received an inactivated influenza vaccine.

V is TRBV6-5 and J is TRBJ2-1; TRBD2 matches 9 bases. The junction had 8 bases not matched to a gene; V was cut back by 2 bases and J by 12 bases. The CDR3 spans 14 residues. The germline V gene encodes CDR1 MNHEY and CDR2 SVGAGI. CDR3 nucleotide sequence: TGTGCCAGCAGTTACGCTAGCGGGGTAGGTGGGCAGTTCTTC. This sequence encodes CASSYASGVGGQFF.

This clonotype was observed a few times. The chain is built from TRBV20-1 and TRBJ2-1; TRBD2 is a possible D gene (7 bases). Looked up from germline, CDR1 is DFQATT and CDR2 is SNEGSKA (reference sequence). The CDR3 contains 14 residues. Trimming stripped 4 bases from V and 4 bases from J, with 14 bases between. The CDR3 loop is CSAKRGGPYNEQFF. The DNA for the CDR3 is TGCAGTGCTAAAAGGGGGGGCCCGTACAATGAGCAGTTCTTC.

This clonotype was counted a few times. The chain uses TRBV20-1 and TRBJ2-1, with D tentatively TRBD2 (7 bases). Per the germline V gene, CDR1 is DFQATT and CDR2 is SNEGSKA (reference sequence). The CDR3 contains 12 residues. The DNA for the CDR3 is TGCAGAGACCGGGGAGGGGGCAATGAGCAGTTCTTC. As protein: CRDRGGGNEQFF.

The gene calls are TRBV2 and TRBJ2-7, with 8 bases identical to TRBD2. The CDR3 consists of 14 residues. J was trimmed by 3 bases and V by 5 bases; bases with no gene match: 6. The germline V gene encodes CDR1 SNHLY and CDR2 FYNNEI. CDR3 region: CASSPVAGFYEQYF. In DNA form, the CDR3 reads TGTGCCAGCAGTCCTGTAGCGGGATTCTACGAGCAGTACTTC.

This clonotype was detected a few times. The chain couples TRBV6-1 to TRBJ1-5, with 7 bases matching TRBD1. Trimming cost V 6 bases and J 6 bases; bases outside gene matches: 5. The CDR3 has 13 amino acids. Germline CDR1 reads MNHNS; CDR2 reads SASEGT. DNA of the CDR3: TGTGCCAGCAGCCAGGGGGTTAGTCAGCCCCAGCATTTT. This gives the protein CASSQGVSQPQHF.

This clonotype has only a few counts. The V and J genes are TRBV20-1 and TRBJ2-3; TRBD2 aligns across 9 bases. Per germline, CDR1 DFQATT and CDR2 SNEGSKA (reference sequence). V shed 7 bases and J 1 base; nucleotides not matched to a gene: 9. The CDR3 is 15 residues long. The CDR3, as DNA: TGCAGTGGCGCGGGGGGGCCGGGGGGCACAGATACGCAGTATTTT. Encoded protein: CSGAGGPGGTDTQYF.

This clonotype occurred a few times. The CDR3 protein is CASNLAGGQFF. The CDR3 DNA reads TGTGCCAGCAATCTTGCTGGAGGGCAGTTCTTC. The chain joins TRBV12-3 or TRBV12-4 to TRBJ2-1; TRBD2 might be the D (5 bases). The CDR3 extends over 11 amino acids. Trimming pared 7 bases from V and 12 bases from J, leaving 13 bases between.

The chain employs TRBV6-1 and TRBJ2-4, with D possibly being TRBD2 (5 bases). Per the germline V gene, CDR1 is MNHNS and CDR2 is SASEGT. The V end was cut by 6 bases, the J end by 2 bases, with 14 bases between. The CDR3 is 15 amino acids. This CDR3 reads CASREEERTKNIQYF. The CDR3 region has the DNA TGTGCCAGCAGGGAGGAGGAGCGAACCAAAAACATTCAGTACTTC.

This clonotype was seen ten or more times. CDR3 region: CASSIRDSLNEQFF. In nucleotides, the CDR3 is TGTGCCAGCAGCATCCGGGACTCCCTCAATGAGCAGTTCTTC. This chain uses TRBV7-8 with TRBJ2-1, with TRBD2 as a possible D gene (6 bases). CDR3 length: 14 residues. V dropped 5 bases and J dropped 6 bases, with 14 bases sitting between them. Germline V CDR1 and CDR2: SGHVS, FQNEAQ.

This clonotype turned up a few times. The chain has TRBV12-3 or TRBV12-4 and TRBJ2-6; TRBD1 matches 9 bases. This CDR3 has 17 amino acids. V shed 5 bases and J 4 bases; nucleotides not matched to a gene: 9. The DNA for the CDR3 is TGTGCCAGCAGTGCCCAACAGGGGGCATTAGGGGCCAACGTCCTGACTTTC. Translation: CASSAQQGALGANVLTF.

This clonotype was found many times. The CDR3 loop reads CASRSDQGGEQYF. Written as DNA, the CDR3 is TGTGCCAGCAGGTCTGATCAGGGAGGCGAGCAGTACTTC. V is TRBV2 and J is TRBJ2-7, with D tentatively TRBD2 (6 bases). This CDR3 contains 13 residues. The ends were cut back, 6 bases at V and 6 bases at J, with 15 bases in the middle. Germline V gene sequence: CDR1 SNHLY, CDR2 FYNNEI.

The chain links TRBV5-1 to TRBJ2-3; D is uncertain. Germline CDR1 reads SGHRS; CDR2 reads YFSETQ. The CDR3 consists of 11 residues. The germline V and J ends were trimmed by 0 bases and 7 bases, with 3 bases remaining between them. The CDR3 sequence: CASSLEHTQYF. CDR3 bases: TGCGCCAGCAGCTTGGAGCATACGCAGTATTTT.

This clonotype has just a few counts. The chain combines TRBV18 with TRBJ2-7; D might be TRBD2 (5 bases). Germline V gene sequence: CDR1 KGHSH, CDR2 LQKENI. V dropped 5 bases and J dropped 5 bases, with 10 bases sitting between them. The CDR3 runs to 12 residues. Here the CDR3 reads CASSARVDEQYF. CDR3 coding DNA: TGTGCCAGCTCAGCGAGGGTAGACGAGCAGTACTTC.

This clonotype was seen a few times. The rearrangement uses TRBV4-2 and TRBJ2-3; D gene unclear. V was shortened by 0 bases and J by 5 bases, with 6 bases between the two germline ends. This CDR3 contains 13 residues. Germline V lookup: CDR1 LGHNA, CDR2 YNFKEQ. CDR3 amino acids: CASSQDSQDTQYF. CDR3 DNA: TGTGCCAGCAGCCAAGATTCGCAAGATACGCAGTATTTT.

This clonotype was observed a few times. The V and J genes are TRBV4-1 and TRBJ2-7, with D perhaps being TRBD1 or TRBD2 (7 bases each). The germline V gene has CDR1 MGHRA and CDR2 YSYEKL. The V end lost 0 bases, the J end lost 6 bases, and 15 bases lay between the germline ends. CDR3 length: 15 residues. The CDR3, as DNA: TGCGCCAGCAGCCAAGATCAGGGGGGGCCCGGCGAGCAGTACTTC. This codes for CASSQDQGGPGEQYF.

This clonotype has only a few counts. The CDR3 reads CASSPGLVAHNEQFF. The CDR3 DNA sequence: TGTGCCAGCAGCCCCGGACTAGTTGCCCACAATGAGCAGTTCTTC. The chain joins TRBV7-7 to TRBJ2-1, with 7 bases lining up with TRBD2. The germline gives CDR1 SSHAT, CDR2 FNYEAQ (reference sequence). This CDR3 is built from 15 residues. V lost 5 bases to trimming and J lost 5 bases; unmatched junction nucleotides: 9.

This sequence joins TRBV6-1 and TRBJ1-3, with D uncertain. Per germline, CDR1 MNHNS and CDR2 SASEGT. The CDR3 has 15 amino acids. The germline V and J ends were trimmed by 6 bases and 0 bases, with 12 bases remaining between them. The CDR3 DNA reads TGTGCCAGCAGCCCCCACGGTGCCTCTGGAAACACCATATATTTT. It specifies CASSPHGASGNTIYF.

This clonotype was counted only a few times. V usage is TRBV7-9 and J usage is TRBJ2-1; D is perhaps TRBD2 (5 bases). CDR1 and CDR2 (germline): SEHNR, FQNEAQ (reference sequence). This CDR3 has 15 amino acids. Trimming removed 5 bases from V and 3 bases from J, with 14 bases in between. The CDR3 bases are TGTGCCAGCAGCCGTAGCGAAAGCATCTACAATGAGCAGTTCTTC. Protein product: CASSRSESIYNEQFF.